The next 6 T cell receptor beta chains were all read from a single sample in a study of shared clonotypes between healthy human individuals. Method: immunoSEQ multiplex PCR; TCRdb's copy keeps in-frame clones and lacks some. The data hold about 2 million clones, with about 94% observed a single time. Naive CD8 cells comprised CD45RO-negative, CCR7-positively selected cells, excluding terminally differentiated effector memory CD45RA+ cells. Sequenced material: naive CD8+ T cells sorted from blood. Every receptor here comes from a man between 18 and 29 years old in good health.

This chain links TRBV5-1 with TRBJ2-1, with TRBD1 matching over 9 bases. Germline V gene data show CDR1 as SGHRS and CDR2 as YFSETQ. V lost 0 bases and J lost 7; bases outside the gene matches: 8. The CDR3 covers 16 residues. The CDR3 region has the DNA TGCGCCAGCAGCTTGGATTTCTGGACAGGGGAGAATGAGCAGTTCTTC. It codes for CASSLDFWTGENEQFF.

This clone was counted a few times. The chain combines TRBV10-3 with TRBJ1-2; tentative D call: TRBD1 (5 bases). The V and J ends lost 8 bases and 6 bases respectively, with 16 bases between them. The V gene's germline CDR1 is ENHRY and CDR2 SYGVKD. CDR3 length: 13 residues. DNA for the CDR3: TGTGCCATCGCAGAGGGGCGCGAGGATGGCTACACCTTC. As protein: CAIAEGREDGYTF.

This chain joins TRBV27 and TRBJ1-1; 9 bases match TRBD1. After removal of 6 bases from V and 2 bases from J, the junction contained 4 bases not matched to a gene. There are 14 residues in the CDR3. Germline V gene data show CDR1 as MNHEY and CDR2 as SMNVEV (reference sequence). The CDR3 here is CASSQQGANTEAFF. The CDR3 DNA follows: TGTGCCAGCAGCCAACAGGGGGCTAACACTGAAGCTTTCTTT.

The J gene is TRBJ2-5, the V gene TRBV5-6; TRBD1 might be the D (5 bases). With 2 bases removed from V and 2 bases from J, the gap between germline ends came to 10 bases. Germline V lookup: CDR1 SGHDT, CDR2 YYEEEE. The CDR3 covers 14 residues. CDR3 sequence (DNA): TGTGCCAGCAGCTTAGGGGTACGGCAAGAGACCCAGTACTTC. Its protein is CASSLGVRQETQYF.

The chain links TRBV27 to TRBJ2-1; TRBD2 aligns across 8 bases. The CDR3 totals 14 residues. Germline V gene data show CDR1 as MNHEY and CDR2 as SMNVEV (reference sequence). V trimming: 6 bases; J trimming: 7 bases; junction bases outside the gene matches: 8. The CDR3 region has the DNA TGTGCCAGCAGACCGGGACTAGGGTTGAATGAGCAGTTCTTC. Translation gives CASRPGLGLNEQFF.

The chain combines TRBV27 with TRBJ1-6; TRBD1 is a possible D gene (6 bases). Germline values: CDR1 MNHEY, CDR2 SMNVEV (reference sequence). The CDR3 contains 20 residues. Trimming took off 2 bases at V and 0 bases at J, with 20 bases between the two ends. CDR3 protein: CASSLLSVGGPSSYNSPLHF. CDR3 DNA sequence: TGTGCCAGCAGTTTACTCTCGGTGGGGGGCCCGAGCTCCTATAATTCACCCCTCCACTTT.